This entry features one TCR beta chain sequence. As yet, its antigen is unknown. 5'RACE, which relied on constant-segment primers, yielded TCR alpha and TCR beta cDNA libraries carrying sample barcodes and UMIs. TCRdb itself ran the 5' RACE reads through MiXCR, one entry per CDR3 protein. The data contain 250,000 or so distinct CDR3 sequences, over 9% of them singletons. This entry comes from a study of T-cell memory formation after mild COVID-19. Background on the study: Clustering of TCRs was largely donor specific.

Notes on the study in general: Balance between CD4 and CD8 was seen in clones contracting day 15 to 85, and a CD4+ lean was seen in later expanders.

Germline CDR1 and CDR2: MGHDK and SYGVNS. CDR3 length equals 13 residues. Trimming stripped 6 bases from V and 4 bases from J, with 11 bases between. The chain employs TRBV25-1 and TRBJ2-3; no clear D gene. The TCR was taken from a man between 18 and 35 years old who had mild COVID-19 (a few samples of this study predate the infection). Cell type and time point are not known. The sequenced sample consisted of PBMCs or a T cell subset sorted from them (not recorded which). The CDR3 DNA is TGTGCCAGCAGAGCAGAACACCCAGATACGCAGTATTTT. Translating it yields CASRAEHPDTQYF.